This T cell receptor beta chain was sequenced in a study of Ad26.COV2.S vaccination and SARS-CoV-2 variants. The ends were cut back, 4 bases at V and 0 bases at J, with 10 bases in the middle. The CDR3 runs 15 residues. Germline CDR1 SGHAT, CDR2 FQNNGV. Indicated treatment: about 20 received Ad26.COV2.S at low or high dose, single or two shots; about 5 received placebo; per-sample allocation not given. All samples were drawn on day 63, counting from the first vaccine or placebo injection. The repertoire was sequenced with immunoSEQ multiplex PCR; TCRdb's copy has only in-frame clones and lacks some. Of about 500,000 clones detected, roughly 87% appear once; the ten largest clones hold 1.7%.

The TCR sequence derives from a person aged 18-65 years who received the Ad26.COV2.S COVID-19 vaccine or a placebo. Material: peripheral blood, obtained in a trial of Ad26.COV2.S vaccine versus placebo. The V gene is TRBV11-2, the J gene TRBJ2-1; no reliable D call. This CDR3 reads CASSWTVSSYNEQFF. In DNA, the CDR3 is TGTGCCAGCAGCTGGACCGTCAGCTCCTACAATGAGCAGTTCTTC.